In its sample, the clone carrying this TCR beta chain was seen once. The antigen is unknown. The data were obtained in a study of STAT5B mutations in CD4+ large granular lymphocyte leukemia. Turning to the study itself: Cryopreserved patient cells were CD8-depleted, then anti-CD4 bead selected. Study-level results: Patient CD4-sorted repertoires looked more clonal than healthy CD4+ repertoires, even without putative leukemic clones. TRBV06-family usage was enriched in top patient clones (8/27) versus controls (2/35).

The V end was cut by 6 bases, the J end by 0 bases, with 11 bases between. The germline V gene has CDR1 MNHNS and CDR2 SASEGT. The CDR3 runs 14 residues. The protocol was immunoSEQ multiplex PCR, while the TCRdb copy is restricted to in-frame clones and leaves out a portion. The sample records 4,100 or so clones, roughly 75% being singletons. The source is a man in his 70s with CD4+ T-cell large granular lymphocyte leukemia. The specimen was PBMCs. The chain combines TRBV6-1 with TRBJ1-1; D may be TRBD1 (6 bases). CDR3 DNA sequence: TGTGCCAGCAGGCCGACAGGAATGAACACTGAAGCTTTCTTT. Residues: CASRPTGMNTEAFF.